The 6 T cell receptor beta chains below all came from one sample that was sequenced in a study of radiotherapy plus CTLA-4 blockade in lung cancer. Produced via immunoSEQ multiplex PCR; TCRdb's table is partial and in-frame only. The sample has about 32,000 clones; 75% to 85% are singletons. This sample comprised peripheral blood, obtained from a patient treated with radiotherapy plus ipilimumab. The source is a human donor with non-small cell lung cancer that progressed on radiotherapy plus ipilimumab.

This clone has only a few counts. CDR3 coding DNA: TGTGCCAGCAGTGCCAGGACCGGGACAGGGGGCAGCGAGCAGTACTTC. Its protein is CASSARTGTGGSEQYF. V usage is TRBV6-1 and J usage is TRBJ2-7, with 12 bases identical to TRBD1. J lost 6 bases, V lost 4 bases, and 10 bases had no gene match. The CDR3 runs 16 residues. Germline CDR1 and CDR2: MNHNS and SASEGT.

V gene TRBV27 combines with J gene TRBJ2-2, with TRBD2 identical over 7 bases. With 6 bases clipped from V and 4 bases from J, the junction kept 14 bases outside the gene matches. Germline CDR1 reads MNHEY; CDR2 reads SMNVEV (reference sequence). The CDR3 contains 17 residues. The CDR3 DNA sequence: TGTGCCAGCAGCCCCTTGGGGGGGTCAATCCCCACCGGGGAGCTGTTTTTT. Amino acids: CASSPLGGSIPTGELFF.

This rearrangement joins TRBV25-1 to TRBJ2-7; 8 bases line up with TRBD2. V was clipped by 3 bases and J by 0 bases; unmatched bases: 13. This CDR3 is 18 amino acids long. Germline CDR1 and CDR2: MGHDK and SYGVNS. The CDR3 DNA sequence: TGTGCCAGCAGTGACCCCCTTCGAGCGGGGGACCCCTCCTACGAGCAGTACTTC. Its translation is CASSDPLRAGDPSYEQYF.

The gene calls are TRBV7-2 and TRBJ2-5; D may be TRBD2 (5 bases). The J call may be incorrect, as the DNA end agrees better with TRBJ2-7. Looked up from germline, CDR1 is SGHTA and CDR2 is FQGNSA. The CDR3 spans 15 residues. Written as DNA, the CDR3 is TGTGCCAGCAGCTTAGGGTTAGCGCTCTCCTACGAGCAGTACTTC. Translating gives CASSLGLALSYEQYF.

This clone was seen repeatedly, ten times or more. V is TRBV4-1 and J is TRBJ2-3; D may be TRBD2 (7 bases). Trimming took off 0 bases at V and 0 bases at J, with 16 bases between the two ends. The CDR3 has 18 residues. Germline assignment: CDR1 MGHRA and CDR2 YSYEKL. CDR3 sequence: CASSQDRARGASTDTQYF. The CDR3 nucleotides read TGCGCCAGCAGCCAAGATAGGGCCCGGGGGGCAAGCACAGATACGCAGTATTTT.

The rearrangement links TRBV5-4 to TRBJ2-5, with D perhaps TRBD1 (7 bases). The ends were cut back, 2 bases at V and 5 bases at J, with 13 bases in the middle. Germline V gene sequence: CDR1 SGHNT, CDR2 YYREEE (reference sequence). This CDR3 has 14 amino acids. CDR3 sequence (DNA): TGTGCCAGCAGCTTCGGAGGGGGCTCGGAGACCCAGTACTTC. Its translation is CASSFGGGSETQYF.